The rows below give T cell receptor beta chains drawn from one sample of a study of T cell responses to AZD1222 COVID-19 vaccine. Sequencing was performed with immunoSEQ multiplex PCR; in TCRdb, only in-frame clones are kept and a portion is missing. This table holds 130,000 to 150,000 clones, about 93% found once. The specimen was peripheral blood, collected on day 0 of AZD1222 vaccination. Every receptor here comes from an adult in good health. Each CDR3 is given with its conserved first and last residue. A D gene is named only where the DNA matches it firmly. Size is omitted from some rows. Given values are once, few, many or a class for expanded clones.

>TRBV7-8|14|-|TRBD1|TRBJ1-4
CASSLRDSNEKLFF
TGTGCCAGCAGCTTACGGGACAGTAATGAAAAACTGTTTTTT
>TRBV9|14|-|TRBD1|TRBJ2-5
CASSAVQGGETQYF
TGTGCCAGCAGCGCGGTACAGGGGGGTGAGACCCAGTACTTC
>TRBV9|15|-|-|TRBJ2-7
CASSVATGNSYEQYF
TGTGCCAGCAGCGTAGCTACGGGCAACTCCTACGAGCAGTACTTC
>TRBV27|15|-|-|TRBJ1-2
CASRTGTPGGYGYTF
TGTGCCAGCAGGACCGGGACCCCTGGCGGATATGGCTACACCTTC
>TRBV5-1|15|-|TRBD1|TRBJ1-6
CASSQEGALDSPLHF
TGCGCCAGCAGCCAGGAGGGGGCCTTAGATTCACCCCTCCACTTT
>TRBV7-6|15|-|-|TRBJ2-3
CASSLWGASTDTQYF
TGTGCCAGCAGCTTATGGGGAGCCAGCACAGATACGCAGTATTTT
>TRBV10-2|16|once|-|TRBJ1-6
CASSEIKGGLREPLHF
TGCGCCAGCAGTGAGATAAAGGGAGGCTTGAGGGAACCCCTCCACTTT
>TRBV14|20|few|TRBD2|TRBJ2-1
CASSQPRTSGGLSSYNEQFF
TGTGCCAGCAGCCAACCACGGACTAGCGGGGGGCTCTCCTCCTACAATGAGCAGTTCTTC
>TRBV5-1|14|-|TRBD1|TRBJ1-1
CASRGTGQNTEAFF
TGCGCCAGCAGGGGGACAGGCCAAAACACTGAAGCTTTCTTT
>TRBV28|13|-|TRBD1|TRBJ1-4
CASRGQGYEKLFF
TGTGCCAGCAGGGGACAGGGGTATGAAAAACTGTTTTTT
>TRBV7-6|13|-|-|TRBJ1-1
CASSAQVNTEAFF
TGTGCCAGCAGCGCACAGGTGAACACTGAAGCTTTCTTT
>TRBV18|12|-|-|TRBJ1-1
CASSPRGGGAFF
TGTGCCAGCTCCCCCAGAGGGGGGGGAGCTTTCTTT
>TRBV27|13|-|-|TRBJ1-2
CASSLQGNYGYTF
TGTGCCAGCAGTTTACAGGGTAACTATGGCTACACCTTC
>TRBV29-1|13|-|-|TRBJ1-1
CSVSAAGHTEAFF
TGCAGCGTCAGCGCCGCGGGGCACACTGAAGCTTTCTTT
>TRBV5-1|15|-|-|TRBJ1-3
CASSLGGSSGNTIYF
TGCGCCAGCAGCTTGGGGGGATCCTCTGGAAACACCATATATTTT
>TRBV18|13|-|-|TRBJ2-7
CASSELVGYEQYF
TGTGCCAGCTCAGAGCTGGTCGGGTACGAGCAGTACTTC
>TRBV4-2|14|-|-|TRBJ1-2
CASSQDKGTYGYTF
TGTGCCAGCAGCCAAGACAAGGGGACATATGGCTACACCTTC
>TRBV19|15|once|TRBD2|TRBJ2-1
CASSTGTSGSAEQFF
TGTGCCAGTAGTACTGGGACTAGCGGGAGCGCTGAGCAGTTCTTC
>TRBV20-1|11|-|-|TRBJ1-1
CSARAIAEAFF
TGCAGTGCTAGGGCAATCGCTGAAGCTTTCTTT
>TRBV18|13|-|-|TRBJ2-4
CASSPRQASIQYF
TGTGCCAGCTCACCCCGGCAGGCCAGCATTCAGTACTTC
>TRBV4-1|16|few|TRBD1|TRBJ1-1
CASSQVGTGENTEAFF
TGCGCCAGCAGCCAAGTAGGGACAGGGGAGAACACTGAAGCTTTCTTT
>TRBV7-3|12|-|-|TRBJ2-3
CASSPYHGTQYF
TGTGCCAGCAGCCCTTACCACGGCACGCAGTATTTT
>TRBV11-2|13|-|-|TRBJ1-1
CASSLFLNTEAFF
TGTGCCAGCAGCTTATTCCTGAACACTGAAGCTTTCTTT
>TRBV7-3|13|-|TRBD1|TRBJ1-1
CASSRDRVTEAFF
TGTGCCAGCAGCCGGGACAGGGTCACTGAAGCTTTCTTT
>TRBV20-1|11|-|-|TRBJ1-2
CSARPLGGYTF
TGCAGTGCCAGGCCCCTGGGTGGCTACACCTTC
>TRBV9|18|-|TRBD2|TRBJ2-3
CASSAPGSGTASTDTQYF
TGTGCCAGCAGCGCCCCGGGTAGCGGGACCGCTAGCACAGATACGCAGTATTTT
>TRBV5-1|15|-|TRBD1|TRBJ1-1
CASSWGQGEVAEAFF
TGCGCCAGCAGCTGGGGACAGGGGGAGGTCGCTGAAGCTTTCTTT
>TRBV10-2|14|-|-|TRBJ2-1
CASSGQNGYNEQFF
TGCGCCAGCAGTGGCCAGAATGGCTACAATGAGCAGTTCTTC
>TRBV12-3/TRBV12-4|12|-|TRBD2|TRBJ2-1
CASRGTSHEQFF
TGTGCCAGCAGGGGGACTAGTCATGAGCAGTTCTTC
>TRBV6-1|16|-|-|TRBJ1-5
CASSELQGLPNQPQHF
TGTGCCAGCAGTGAACTCCAGGGCCTTCCTAATCAGCCCCAGCATTTT
>TRBV18|15|-|TRBD2|TRBJ2-1
CASSPGTSGGNEQFF
TGTGCCAGCTCACCGGGGACTAGCGGGGGTAATGAGCAGTTCTTC
>TRBV2|12|-|-|TRBJ1-2
CASSGDRLLYTF
TGTGCCAGCAGTGGGGACCGCCTTCTCTACACCTTC
>TRBV25-1|16|-|-|TRBJ2-5
CASSEFGRGDQETQYF
TGTGCCAGCAGTGAATTCGGCAGGGGGGATCAAGAGACCCAGTACTTC
>TRBV15|14|-|-|TRBJ1-3
CATSRELWGNTIYF
TGTGCCACCAGCAGAGAATTATGGGGAAACACCATATATTTT